Below, 8 T cell receptor beta chains from the same sample are listed, as sequenced in a study of blood T cell repertoires in COVID-19 (dated by TCRdb to 2020 to 2021). Library prep was done by the immunoSEQ multiplex PCR assay. In TCRdb, the immuneACCESS table is reduced to in-frame sequences with V and J assigned. These tables do not hold every clone; where another copy was compared, an unresolved V gene accounts for under half, and the others remain unexplained. A total of about 170,000 clones appear in this sample, around nine tenths of them only once. The ten largest make up around 3.5% of the sample. Sequencing was done on a sample of peripheral blood. The receptors stem from a man between 65 and 85 years old with acute or convalescent COVID-19.

The V and J genes are TRBV15 and TRBJ2-7; D not resolved. Trimming stripped 0 bases from V and 3 bases from J, with 12 bases between. The CDR3 consists of 15 residues. Germline values: CDR1 LNHNV, CDR2 YYDKDF (reference sequence). CDR3 sequence (DNA): TGTGCCACCAGCAGAGACTCGCGTCTAATCTACGAGCAGTACTTC. It codes for CATSRDSRLIYEQYF.

The chain combines TRBV5-1 with TRBJ2-7; 7 nucleotides match TRBD1. The V gene end was trimmed by 0 bases and the J gene end by 2 bases; junction bases not matched to a gene: 2. In germline, CDR1 is SGHRS, CDR2 YFSETQ. This CDR3 has 14 residues. In DNA form, the CDR3 reads TGCGCCAGCAGCTTGGAGGGACAGACCTACGAGCAGTACTTC. It is translated as CASSLEGQTYEQYF.

This chain links TRBV2 with TRBJ1-1; weak D call: TRBD1 (5 bases). V was pared by 8 bases and J by 9 bases, with 16 bases between. This CDR3 contains 12 residues. Germline CDR1 and CDR2: SNHLY and FYNNEI. CDR3 nucleotide sequence: TGTGCCAGCGCGGGACCTTCCTTTAAAGCTTTCTTT. Encoded protein: CASAGPSFKAFF.

The chain couples TRBV4-1 to TRBJ2-7, with 7 bases fitting TRBD2. CDR3 length: 15 residues. Trimming removed 1 base from V and 1 base from J; junction bases left unmatched: 4. The germline V gene encodes CDR1 MGHRA and CDR2 YSYEKL. For the CDR3, the DNA is TGCGCCAGCAGCCAAGTGGGAGGGCTTTCCTACGAGCAGTACTTC. Translating it yields CASSQVGGLSYEQYF.

The chain recombines TRBV24-1 with TRBJ2-4; the match to TRBD1 covers 10 bases. Germline V gene lookup returns CDR1 KGHDR and CDR2 SFDVKD. CDR3 length equals 17 residues. Unmatched junction bases numbered 5, after V lost 3 bases and J lost 1 base. CDR3 nucleotide sequence: TGTGCCACCAGTGATGGGACAGGGGTTTCCGCCAAAAACATTCAGTACTTC. Amino acids: CATSDGTGVSAKNIQYF.

In its sample, this clone was seen a few times. The chain joins TRBV9 to TRBJ2-5; TRBD1 might be the D (5 bases). CDR3 length: 14 residues. The V end was cut by 0 bases, the J end by 5 bases, with 11 bases between. Per the germline V gene, CDR1 is SGDLS and CDR2 is YYNGEE. CDR3 protein: CASSVEARAETQYF. CDR3 DNA: TGTGCCAGCAGCGTAGAAGCCAGGGCGGAGACCCAGTACTTC.

This clone showed up just a few times. The chain joins TRBV4-3 to TRBJ2-2; 11 nucleotides agree with TRBD2. Germline loops: CDR1 LGHNA, CDR2 YSLEER. The CDR3 runs 18 residues. The trim removed 1 base at V and 5 bases at J, leaving 9 bases unmatched. The CDR3 bases are TGCGCCAGCAGCCAAGTCCTAGCGGGGGGCATATGGACCGGGGAGCTGTTTTTT. It is translated as CASSQVLAGGIWTGELFF.

This clone appeared a single time. The CDR3 bases are TGTGCCAGTAGCCTCAAAGGAGGGAATGGCTACACCTTC. It yields the protein CASSLKGGNGYTF. The chain employs TRBV19 and TRBJ1-2; no reliable D call. In germline, CDR1 is LNHDA, CDR2 SQIVND (reference sequence). The CDR3 is made up of 13 amino acids. V was cut by 6 bases and J by 6 bases, with 14 bases left in between.